This is a list of T cell receptor beta chains from one sample in a study of T cells in tuberculosis. Produced via immunoSEQ multiplex PCR; TCRdb's table is partial and in-frame only. The data hold 29,000 or so clones, with 90% to 95% observed a single time. Sequenced input: PBMCs. These receptors all come from a donor between 5 and 29 years old with latent tuberculosis or without tuberculosis infection. The CDR3 runs from the conserved cysteine through the conserved F or W. Fields, in order: D gene, J gene, clone size, V gene, CDR3 DNA, CDR3 protein. The D gene is left open where the match is weak. Expanded clones are given a class, and other clones once, few, many or no size at all.

D gene: .; J gene: TRBJ2-1; clone size: once; V gene: TRBV7-9; CDR3 DNA: TGTGCCAGCAGCCCCCTCGGAGGGTGGGATAGCTCCTACAATGAGCAGTTCTTC; CDR3 protein: CASSPLGGWDSSYNEQFF
D gene: .; J gene: TRBJ2-7; clone size: few; V gene: TRBV15; CDR3 DNA: TGTGCCACCAGCAGAGTGTGGAAGGTAAGGAGATGTTACGAGCAGTACTTC; CDR3 protein: CATSRVWKVRRCYEQYF
D gene: TRBD1; J gene: TRBJ1-5; clone size: .; V gene: TRBV30; CDR3 DNA: TGTGCCTGGAGTGACAGGGGAGGCCAGCCCCAGCATTTT; CDR3 protein: CAWSDRGGQPQHF
D gene: .; J gene: TRBJ2-7; clone size: .; V gene: TRBV21-1; CDR3 DNA: TGTGCCAGCAGCAAAAGGTTGACTAGCAACCACCCCTACGAGCAGTACTTC; CDR3 protein: CASSKRLTSNHPYEQYF
D gene: .; J gene: TRBJ1-3; clone size: .; V gene: TRBV7-2; CDR3 DNA: TGTGCCAGCAGCTTAGCACCCAACAGGGCTGGGGACACCATATATTTT; CDR3 protein: CASSLAPNRAGDTIYF
D gene: TRBD1; J gene: TRBJ1-1; clone size: .; V gene: TRBV19; CDR3 DNA: TGTGCCAGCCATACAGGGGGCACTGAAGCTTTCTTT; CDR3 protein: CASHTGGTEAFF
D gene: TRBD1; J gene: TRBJ2-3; clone size: few; V gene: TRBV6-4; CDR3 DNA: TGTGCCAGCAAACTCGGACAGGGGAGCACAGATACGCAGTATTTT; CDR3 protein: CASKLGQGSTDTQYF
D gene: TRBD2; J gene: TRBJ2-3; clone size: .; V gene: TRBV19; CDR3 DNA: TGTGCCAGTGCAAGGTGGGGGGCGACGCCGGGACTAGCGGGAAACACAGATACGCAGTATTTT; CDR3 protein: CASARWGATPGLAGNTDTQYF
D gene: .; J gene: TRBJ2-3; clone size: .; V gene: TRBV4-1; CDR3 DNA: TGCGCCAGCAGCCACGTAGGGGGGGCGACAGATACGCAGTATTTT; CDR3 protein: CASSHVGGATDTQYF
D gene: .; J gene: TRBJ2-1; clone size: .; V gene: TRBV28; CDR3 DNA: TGTGCCAGCAACAAAAACAATGAGCAGTTCTTC; CDR3 protein: CASNKNNEQFF
D gene: TRBD2; J gene: TRBJ2-4; clone size: .; V gene: TRBV7-2; CDR3 DNA: TGTGCCAGCAGCTCTTTCGAGGGGAGGGACATTCAGTACTTC; CDR3 protein: CASSSFEGRDIQYF